Presented here are 27 T cell receptor beta chains from one specimen sequenced in a study of T cells in Graves' hyperthyroidism and ophthalmopathy. The source material, RNA transcripts, was used to amplify TCR beta CDR3 regions. Using the HTBI primer set, a first-round RT-PCR was run on the TCR CDR3. Each CDR3 protein is one row after TCRdb ran MiXCR on the multiplex PCR reads. The sample shows 250,000 or so distinct CDR3 sequences, about 15% of them seen only once. The specimen sequenced was blood. The source is a woman between 40 and 55 years old with Graves' hyperthyroidism that later progressed to Graves' ophthalmopathy.

The table lists this clonotype with many counts. The chain recombines TRBV12-3 or TRBV12-4 with TRBJ2-1; D is unresolved. Between the trimmed V and J ends, which lost 6 bases and 0 bases, there was a span of 12 bases. This CDR3 has 15 amino acids. CDR3 DNA: TGTGCCAGCAGCAAACTCAGGAGCTCCTACAATGAGCAGTTCTTC. This sequence encodes CASSKLRSSYNEQFF.

This clonotype was found many times. V gene TRBV29-1 combines with J gene TRBJ2-3; D remains ambiguous. CDR3 size: 13 residues. The V gene lost 1 base and the J gene lost 7 bases, with 12 bases spanning the gap. CDR1 is SQVTM and CDR2 is ANQGSEA in the germline V gene. The CDR3: CSVEGTLLNTQYF. CDR3 DNA: TGCAGCGTTGAAGGGACCCTCTTGAATACGCAGTATTTT.

This clonotype showed up many times. The chain combines TRBV20-1 with TRBJ1-1; perhaps TRBD1 as D (6 bases). Trimming stripped 5 bases from V and 3 bases from J, with 13 bases between. Germline V gene lookup returns CDR1 DFQATT and CDR2 SNEGSKA (reference sequence). The CDR3 spans 13 residues. The CDR3 sequence is CSAPTPGDTEAFF. For the CDR3, the DNA is TGCAGTGCTCCAACCCCAGGGGACACTGAAGCTTTCTTT.

This clonotype was seen more than once but under ten times. V and J are TRBV6-6 and TRBJ2-2; D possibly corresponds to TRBD2 (6 bases). From germline, CDR1 is MNHNY and CDR2 SVGAGI (reference sequence). This CDR3 comprises 18 residues. V dropped 0 bases and J dropped 0 bases, with 14 bases sitting between them. The CDR3 sequence is CASSYSILGGANTGELFF. CDR3 coding DNA: TGTGCCAGCAGTTACTCGATTTTGGGCGGGGCGAACACCGGGGAGCTGTTTTTT.

This clonotype has a count of ten or more. The rearrangement links TRBV4-1 to TRBJ2-6, with D maybe TRBD2 (5 bases). CDR1 MGHRA and CDR2 YSYEKL come from the germline V gene. The V gene lost 1 base and the J gene lost 0 bases, with 19 bases spanning the gap. The CDR3 spans 20 residues. CDR3 in amino acids: CASSQGMFAPGNSGANVLTF. CDR3 in DNA: TGCGCCAGCAGCCAAGGGATGTTCGCCCCGGGGAACTCTGGGGCCAACGTCCTGACTTTC.

This clonotype was seen repeatedly, ten times or more. The chain uses TRBV28 and TRBJ2-2; D may correspond to TRBD1 or TRBD2 (5 bases each). Germline assignment: CDR1 MDHEN and CDR2 SYDVKM. Trimming stripped 5 bases from V and 7 bases from J, with 14 bases between. This CDR3 is 14 amino acids long. CDR3 residues: CASSLYRGSGELFF. DNA for the CDR3: TGTGCCAGCAGTCTCTATCGGGGCAGCGGGGAGCTGTTTTTT.

The chain joins TRBV5-4 to TRBJ1-1; possible D gene TRBD1, 6 bases. Trimming pared 6 bases from V and 4 bases from J, leaving 10 bases between. The germline V gene encodes CDR1 SGHNT and CDR2 YYREEE (reference sequence). The CDR3 contains 12 residues. CDR3 sequence (DNA): TGTGCCAGCACGGACAGATTCACTGAAGCTTTCTTT. It codes for CASTDRFTEAFF. Complete variable domain (other parts from reference TRBV5-4 and TRBJ1-1): ETGVTQSPTHLIKTRGQQVTLRCSSQSGHNTVSWYQQALGQGPQFIFQYYREEENGRGNFPPRFSGLQFPNYSSELNVNALELDDSALYLCASTDRFTEAFFGQGTRLTVV.

This clonotype occurred many times. This chain links TRBV6-1 with TRBJ2-7; D is unresolved. With 6 bases removed from V and 0 bases from J, the gap between germline ends came to 18 bases. Germline-derived CDR1 and CDR2 are MNHNS and SASEGT. The CDR3 length is 16 residues. The CDR3 coding sequence is TGTGCCAGCAGCAGAGGAAGGGCGTTCAGCTCCTACGAGCAGTACTTC. Residues: CASSRGRAFSSYEQYF.

The sample holds a few counts of this clonotype. One junction end does not reproduce the germline sequence, and a read error may be involved. The rearrangement links TRBV9 to TRBJ2-7, with a possible D match to TRBD2 (9 bases). This CDR3 has 14 amino acids. Germline V gives CDR1 SGDLS, CDR2 YYNGEE. For the CDR3, the DNA is TGCGCCAGCAGCGGGGGGACAGGAACCTACGAGCAGTACTTC. It specifies CASSGGTGTYEQYF.

In its sample, this clonotype was seen many times. The V gene is TRBV6-5, the J gene TRBJ2-3, with D possibly TRBD2 on 6 matching bases. V gave up 2 bases and J gave up 7 bases, with 13 bases separating them. Germline V gene lookup returns CDR1 MNHEY and CDR2 SVGAGI. The CDR3 consists of 14 residues. The CDR3 loop is CASSYEDYVHTQYF. The CDR3 region has the DNA TGTGCCAGCAGTTACGAGGACTATGTGCATACGCAGTATTTT.

This clonotype has at least ten counts. For the CDR3, the DNA is TGTGCCAGCAGCCGGGACAGGGGTAGCAATCAGCCCCAGCATTTT. This translates into CASSRDRGSNQPQHF. This chain links TRBV6-1 with TRBJ1-5; TRBD1 matches at 10 bases. This CDR3 has 15 amino acids. Germline assignment: CDR1 MNHNS and CDR2 SASEGT. V lost 6 bases, J lost 0 bases, and 2 bases stayed unmatched.

This clonotype has more than one count but fewer than ten. This sequence joins TRBV29-1 and TRBJ2-5; a possible D gene is TRBD1 (6 bases). V gave up 5 bases and J gave up 1 base, with 17 bases separating them. Germline loops: CDR1 SQVTM, CDR2 ANQGSEA. The CDR3 is 15 amino acids. The CDR3 nucleotides read TGCAGCGTTCGGGGCGGGTACAGGGCCCAAGAGACCCAGTACTTC. Amino acids: CSVRGGYRAQETQYF.

This clonotype was detected ten times or more. CDR3 residues: CASRTSMNTEAFF. In DNA form, the CDR3 reads TGTGCCAGCAGGACAAGCATGAACACTGAAGCTTTCTTT. This sequence joins TRBV7-9 and TRBJ1-1; D ambiguous. Germline-derived CDR1 and CDR2 are SEHNR and FQNEAQ (reference sequence). The V gene lost 6 bases and the J gene lost 0 bases, with 8 bases spanning the gap. This CDR3 contains 13 residues.

The chain is built from TRBV30 and TRBJ1-5; D is perhaps TRBD1 (5 bases). CDR1 and CDR2 (germline): GTSNPN, SVGIG (reference sequence). Trimming took off 1 base at V and 9 bases at J, with 10 bases between the two ends. The CDR3 has 12 amino acids. The CDR3 DNA follows: TGTGCCTGGAGTGGGGGGGGTAGGCCCCAGCATTTT. Translated: CAWSGGGRPQHF.

This clonotype was recorded at least ten times. The CDR3 spells CASSLDAHPSYNEQFF. The CDR3 DNA reads TGTGCCAGCAGCTTAGATGCCCACCCCTCCTACAATGAGCAGTTCTTC. The chain couples TRBV7-9 to TRBJ2-1; unclear D gene. CDR3 length: 16 residues. Germline V gives CDR1 SEHNR, CDR2 FQNEAQ (reference sequence). V lost 1 base, J lost 0 bases, and 10 bases lay in between. The full variable domain, completed using reference TRBV7-9 and TRBJ2-1, is DTGVSQNPRHKITKRGQNVTFRCDPISEHNRLYWYRQTLGQGPEFLTYFQNEAQLEKSRLLSDRFSAERPKGSFSTLEIQRTEQGDSAMYLCASSLDAHPSYNEQFFGPGTRLTVL.

This clonotype has a count of ten or more. The chain recombines TRBV5-1 with TRBJ2-2; 7 positions match TRBD2. This CDR3 spans 17 amino acids. Germline V gene lookup returns CDR1 SGHRS and CDR2 YFSETQ. The J segment lost 6 bases and the V segment lost 0 bases, leaving 11 bases of the junction unmatched. CDR3 DNA: TGCGCCAGCAGCTTGGAAGGCGGCGGGAGAATGGCCGGGGAGCTGTTTTTT. Its translation: CASSLEGGGRMAGELFF.

This clonotype was recorded many times. The chain has TRBV2 and TRBJ1-3, with D uncertain. There are 14 residues in the CDR3. In germline, CDR1 is SNHLY, CDR2 FYNNEI. The V end lost 8 bases, the J end lost 3 bases, and 14 bases lay between the germline ends. The CDR3 is CASDIITRGNTIYF. The CDR3 DNA is TGTGCCAGCGATATTATAACCCGTGGAAACACCATATATTTT.

In this sample, this clonotype turned up many times. V usage is TRBV7-2 and J usage is TRBJ2-5; maybe TRBD2 (5 bases). CDR3 size: 14 residues. The germline CDR1 and CDR2 sequences are SGHTA and FQGNSA. V lost 6 bases to trimming and J lost 2 bases, with 13 bases between them. The CDR3 is CASRYSVNQETQYF. The CDR3 DNA reads as TGTGCCAGCAGGTATAGCGTGAATCAAGAGACCCAGTACTTC.

This clonotype was found many times. The gene calls are TRBV10-3 and TRBJ1-6, with D possibly matching TRBD1 (6 bases). Germline V gives CDR1 ENHRY, CDR2 SYGVKD. The ends were cut back, 4 bases at V and 6 bases at J, with 13 bases in the middle. CDR3 length: 15 residues. CDR3 sequence reads: CAISGGGHLNSPLHF. The CDR3, as DNA: TGTGCCATCAGTGGAGGGGGGCATCTTAATTCACCCCTCCACTTT.

This clonotype was detected ten times or more. CDR3 DNA: TGTGCCAGCAGCCCCGAGGCAGCACACCCAACCTACGAGCAGTACTTC. It codes for CASSPEAAHPTYEQYF. The chain is built from TRBV5-5 and TRBJ2-7; D call uncertain. Germline-derived CDR1 and CDR2 are SGHKS and YYEKEE (reference sequence). Trimming stripped 4 bases from V and 2 bases from J, with 19 bases between. This CDR3 contains 16 residues.

This clonotype was detected ten times or more. The chain's CDR3 is CASSFTSNEQFF. The CDR3 DNA reads TGTGCCAGCAGCTTCACTAGCAATGAGCAGTTCTTC. J is TRBJ2-1 and V is TRBV11-3; D might be TRBD2 (5 bases). V was cut by 3 bases and J by 6 bases, with 6 bases left in between. The CDR3 runs 12 residues. The germline V gene encodes CDR1 SGHNT and CDR2 YENEEA.

This clonotype was found many times. The V and J genes are TRBV2 and TRBJ2-2; no reliable D call. The germline V gene encodes CDR1 SNHLY and CDR2 FYNNEI. The length of the CDR3 is 13 residues. Trimming left V 4 bases short and J 7 bases short, with 10 bases between. The CDR3 region is CASSVKGFGELFF. CDR3 nucleotide sequence: TGTGCCAGCAGTGTCAAGGGATTCGGGGAGCTGTTTTTT.

The sample holds many counts of this clonotype. The chain links TRBV6-1 to TRBJ1-1; D not resolved. This CDR3 is built from 14 residues. CDR1 and CDR2 (germline): MNHNS, SASEGT. The V end was cut by 6 bases, the J end by 4 bases, with 15 bases between. CDR3 in amino acids: CASSSTSRGTEAFF. The DNA of the CDR3 is TGTGCCAGCAGCTCAACCTCCCGGGGCACTGAAGCTTTCTTT.

This chain connects TRBV20-1 to TRBJ1-4; unclear D gene. From germline, CDR1 is DFQATT and CDR2 SNEGSKA (reference sequence). There are 12 residues in the CDR3. V was pared by 3 bases and J by 6 bases, with 8 bases between. CDR3 protein: CSASPMDEKLFF. The DNA of the CDR3 is TGCAGTGCTAGCCCCATGGATGAAAAACTGTTTTTT.

This clonotype has more than one count but fewer than ten. The V call is TRBV4-1, the J call TRBJ2-1, with 12 bases fitting TRBD2. Germline V gene sequence: CDR1 MGHRA, CDR2 YSYEKL. This CDR3 region has 15 residues. Losses at the gene ends were 8 bases for V and 4 bases for J; bases not matched to a gene: 6. The CDR3 sequence is CASGWTSGKYNEQFF. The CDR3 bases are TGCGCCAGCGGGTGGACTAGCGGGAAGTACAATGAGCAGTTCTTC.

This clonotype appeared many times. The chain links TRBV2 to TRBJ2-3; TRBD1 is a possible D gene (5 bases). The germline V and J ends were trimmed by 5 bases and 1 base, with 13 bases remaining between them. CDR3 length: 15 residues. In germline, CDR1 is SNHLY, CDR2 FYNNEI. CDR3 loop: CASSPGQGGTDTQYF. The CDR3 DNA reads as TGTGCCAGCAGTCCCGGACAAGGGGGCACAGATACGCAGTATTTT. The variable domain in full, completed from reference TRBV2 and TRBJ2-3, reads EPEVTQTPSHQVTQMGQEVILRCVPISNHLYFYWYRQILGQKVEFLVSFYNNEISEKSEIFDDQFSVERPDGSNFTLKIRSTKLEDSAMYFCASSPGQGGTDTQYFGPGTRLTVL.

The table lists this clonotype with many counts. The rearrangement links TRBV20-1 to TRBJ2-3, with D perhaps being TRBD1 or TRBD2 (5 bases each). V shed 5 bases and J shed 2 bases, with 17 bases lying between them. Germline V gene sequence: CDR1 DFQATT, CDR2 SNEGSKA (reference sequence). The CDR3 is 15 amino acids. CDR3 sequence reads: CSAEFGATDTDTQYF. The CDR3 DNA reads as TGCAGTGCTGAGTTCGGGGCCACGGACACAGATACGCAGTATTTT.